This TCR beta chain originates from a study of beta chain features in type 1 diabetes. Study results and limitations: Type 1 diabetes patients had moderately but significantly shorter TCRB CDR3s in all four CD4+ subsets. For type 1 diabetes patients, VDJ junctions showed fewer insertions and more deletions. A closer apparent resemblance between naive, central memory and Treg TCRB repertoires was seen in patients than in healthy donors. Patients and controls would be equally affected if PCR favored shorter templates.

With regard to this clone: Its target is unknown.

TCRB transcripts that were expressed got sequenced, as all of the isolated RNA had been reverse transcribed. The protocol was immunoSEQ multiplex PCR, while the TCRdb copy is restricted to in-frame clones and leaves out a portion. This table has 300,000 or so clones, roughly 8% appearing once. The CDR3 has 14 amino acids. CDR1 MDHEN and CDR2 SYDVKM come from the germline V gene. Trimming stripped 3 bases from V and 4 bases from J, with 12 bases between. The clonotype was recovered from a woman aged 18 to 35 in good health. Sequencing was performed on central memory CD4+ T cells from blood. This sequence joins TRBV28 and TRBJ2-5; no definite D call. The CDR3 loop reads CASSLSLTPETQYF. CDR3 DNA sequence: TGTGCCAGCAGTTTGTCCTTGACACCAGAGACCCAGTACTTC.